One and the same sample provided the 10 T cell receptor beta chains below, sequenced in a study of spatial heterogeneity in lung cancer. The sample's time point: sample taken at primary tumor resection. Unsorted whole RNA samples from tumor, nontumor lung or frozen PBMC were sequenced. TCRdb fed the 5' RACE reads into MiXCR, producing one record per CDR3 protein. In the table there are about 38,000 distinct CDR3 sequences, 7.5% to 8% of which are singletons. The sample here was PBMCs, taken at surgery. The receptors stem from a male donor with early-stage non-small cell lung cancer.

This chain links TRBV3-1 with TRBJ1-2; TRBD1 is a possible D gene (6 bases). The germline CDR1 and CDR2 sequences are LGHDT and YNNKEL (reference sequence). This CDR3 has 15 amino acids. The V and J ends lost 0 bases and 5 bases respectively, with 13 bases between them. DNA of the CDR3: TGTGCCAGCAGCCAAGATTTGGGGGCCCAATATGGCTACACCTTC. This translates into CASSQDLGAQYGYTF.

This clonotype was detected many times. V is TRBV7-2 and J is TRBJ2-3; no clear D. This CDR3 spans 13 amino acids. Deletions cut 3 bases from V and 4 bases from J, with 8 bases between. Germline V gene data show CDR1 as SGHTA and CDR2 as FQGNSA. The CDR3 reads CASSFLGADTQYF. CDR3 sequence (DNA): TGTGCCAGCAGCTTCCTTGGAGCAGATACGCAGTATTTT.

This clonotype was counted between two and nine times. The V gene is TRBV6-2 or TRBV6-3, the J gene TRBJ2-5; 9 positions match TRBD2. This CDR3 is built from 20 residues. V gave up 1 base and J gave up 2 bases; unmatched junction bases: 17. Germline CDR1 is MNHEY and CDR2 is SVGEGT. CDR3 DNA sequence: TGTGCCAGCAGTTACTATATTTCGGGGCAGGGACTAGCCTCACAAGAGACCCAGTACTTC. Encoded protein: CASSYYISGQGLASQETQYF.

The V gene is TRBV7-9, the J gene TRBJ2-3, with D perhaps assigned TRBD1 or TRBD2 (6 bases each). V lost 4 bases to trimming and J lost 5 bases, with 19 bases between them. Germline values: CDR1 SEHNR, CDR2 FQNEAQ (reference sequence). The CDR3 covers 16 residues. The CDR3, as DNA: TGTGCCAGCAGCTCCTTAGGGGGACTTGGAGAAGATACGCAGTATTTT. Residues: CASSSLGGLGEDTQYF.

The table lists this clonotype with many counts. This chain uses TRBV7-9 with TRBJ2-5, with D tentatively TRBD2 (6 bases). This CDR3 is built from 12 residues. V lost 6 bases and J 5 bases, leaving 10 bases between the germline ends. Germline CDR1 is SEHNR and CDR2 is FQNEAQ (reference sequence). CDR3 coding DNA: TGTGCCAGCAGAAGCGGGTTGGAGACCCAGTACTTC. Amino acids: CASRSGLETQYF.

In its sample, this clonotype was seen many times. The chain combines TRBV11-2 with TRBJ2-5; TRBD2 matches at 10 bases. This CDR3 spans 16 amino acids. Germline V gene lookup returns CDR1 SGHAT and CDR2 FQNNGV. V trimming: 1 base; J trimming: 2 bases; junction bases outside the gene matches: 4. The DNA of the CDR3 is TGTGCCAGCAGCTTAGGTGGTAGCGGGGGGCAAGAGACCCAGTACTTC. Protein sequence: CASSLGGSGGQETQYF.

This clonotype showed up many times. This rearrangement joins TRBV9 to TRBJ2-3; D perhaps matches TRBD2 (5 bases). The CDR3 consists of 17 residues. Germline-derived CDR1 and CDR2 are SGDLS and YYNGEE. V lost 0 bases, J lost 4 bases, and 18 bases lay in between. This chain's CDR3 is CASSVGPRRVVSDTQYF. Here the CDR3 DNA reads TGTGCCAGCAGCGTAGGTCCAAGGCGGGTTGTCTCAGATACGCAGTATTTT.

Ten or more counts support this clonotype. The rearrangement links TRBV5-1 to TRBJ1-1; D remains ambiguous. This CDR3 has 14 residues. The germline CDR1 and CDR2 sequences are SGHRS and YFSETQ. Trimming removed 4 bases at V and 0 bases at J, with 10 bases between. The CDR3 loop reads CASSPLGVNTEAFF. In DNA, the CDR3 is TGCGCCAGCAGCCCCCTCGGGGTGAACACTGAAGCTTTCTTT.

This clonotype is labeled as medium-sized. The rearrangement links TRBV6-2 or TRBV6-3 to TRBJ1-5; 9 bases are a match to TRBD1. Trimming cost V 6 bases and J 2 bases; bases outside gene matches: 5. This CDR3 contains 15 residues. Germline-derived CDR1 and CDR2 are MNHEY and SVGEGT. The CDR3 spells CASSTGGAGNQPQHF. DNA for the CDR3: TGTGCCAGCAGCACAGGGGGCGCGGGCAATCAGCCCCAGCATTTT.

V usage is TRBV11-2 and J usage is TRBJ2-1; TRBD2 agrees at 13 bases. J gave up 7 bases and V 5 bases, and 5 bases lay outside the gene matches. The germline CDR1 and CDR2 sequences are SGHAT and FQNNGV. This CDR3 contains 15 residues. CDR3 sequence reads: CASSRPTSGGNEQFF. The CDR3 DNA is TGTGCCAGCAGCCGCCCGACTAGCGGGGGGAATGAGCAGTTCTTC.